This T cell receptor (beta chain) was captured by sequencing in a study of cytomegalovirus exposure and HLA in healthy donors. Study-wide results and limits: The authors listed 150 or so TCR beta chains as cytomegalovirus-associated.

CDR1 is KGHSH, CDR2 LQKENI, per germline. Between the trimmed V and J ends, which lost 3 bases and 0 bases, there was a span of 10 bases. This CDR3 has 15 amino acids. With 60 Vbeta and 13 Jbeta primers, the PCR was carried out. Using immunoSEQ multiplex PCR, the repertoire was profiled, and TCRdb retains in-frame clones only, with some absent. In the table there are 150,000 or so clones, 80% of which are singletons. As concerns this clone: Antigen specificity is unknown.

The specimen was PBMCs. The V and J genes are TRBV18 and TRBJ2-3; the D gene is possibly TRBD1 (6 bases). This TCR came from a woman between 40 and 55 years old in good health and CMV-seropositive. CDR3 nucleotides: TGTGCCAGCTCACCGCAGGGGTCTAGCACAGATACGCAGTATTTT. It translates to CASSPQGSSTDTQYF.